A selection of T cell receptor beta chains follows, all from one sample in a study of cytomegalovirus exposure and HLA in healthy donors. Method: immunoSEQ multiplex PCR; TCRdb's copy keeps in-frame clones and lacks some. The table includes tens of thousands of clones, approximately 62% detected once. The sequenced material came from PBMCs. The receptors shown here come from a male donor in good health and CMV-seropositive. Each CDR3 is given with its conserved first and last residue. A D gene is named only where the DNA matches it firmly. Clone size is shown for a subset of rows, as once, few, many or a class of expanded clone.

.	TRBV4-1	.	TRBJ1-5	CASSQDVGERGQPQHF	TGCGCCAGCAGCCAAGATGTCGGGGAGAGAGGTCAGCCCCAGCATTTT
TRBD2	TRBV19	.	TRBJ2-3	CASSPLAGGPADTQYF	TGTGCCAGTAGCCCGCTAGCGGGGGGGCCCGCAGATACGCAGTATTTT
TRBD2	TRBV19	.	TRBJ2-1	CASSYRSGAYNEQFF	TGTGCCAGTAGTTACAGGAGCGGGGCTTACAATGAGCAGTTCTTC
.	TRBV29-1	.	TRBJ1-4	CSVWASGDEKLFF	TGCAGCGTCTGGGCCTCAGGGGATGAAAAACTGTTTTTT
.	TRBV5-1	.	TRBJ2-1	CASSSQLNEQFF	TGCGCCAGCAGCTCCCAACTCAATGAGCAGTTCTTC
TRBD1	TRBV11-1	.	TRBJ2-7	CASSSWTGGDEQYF	TGTGCCAGCAGTAGCTGGACAGGGGGTGACGAGCAGTACTTC
.	TRBV5-1	few	TRBJ1-2	CASSSGWAEKGYTF	TGCGCCAGCAGCTCCGGATGGGCCGAGAAGGGCTACACCTTC
.	TRBV6-5	.	TRBJ2-7	CASGRGSYEQYF	TGTGCCAGCGGTCGGGGCTCCTACGAGCAGTACTTC
.	TRBV15	.	TRBJ1-5	CATSRDPGASNQPQHF	TGTGCCACCAGCAGAGATCCAGGGGCGAGCAATCAGCCCCAGCATTTT
.	TRBV30	.	TRBJ1-5	CAWSASSQGRDNQPQHF	TGTGCCTGGAGTGCGTCGTCACAGGGAAGGGACAATCAGCCCCAGCATTTT
TRBD1	TRBV2	.	TRBJ1-5	CASSSETGRGNQPQHF	TGTGCCAGCAGTTCAGAGACAGGGAGAGGCAATCAGCCCCAGCATTTT
TRBD1	TRBV19	.	TRBJ1-2	CASSMRGPPYGYTF	TGTGCCAGTAGTATGAGGGGGCCCCCCTATGGCTACACCTTC
TRBD1	TRBV27	.	TRBJ1-4	CASRLLGTGGNEKLFF	TGTGCTAGCAGGCTGCTAGGGACAGGCGGAAATGAAAAACTGTTTTTT
.	TRBV11-2	.	TRBJ1-4	CASSLEGGRGARLKREKLFF	TGTGCCAGCAGCTTAGAGGGGGGGAGGGGCGCAAGGCTGAAACGCGAAAAACTGTTTTTT
TRBD1	TRBV27	.	TRBJ2-4	CASSAHRDRGGQYF	TGTGCCAGCAGTGCCCACCGGGACAGGGGAGGGCAGTACTTC
TRBD1	TRBV29-1	.	TRBJ1-2	CSAEGTGMYGYTF	TGCAGCGCCGAAGGGACAGGGATGTATGGCTACACCTTC
.	TRBV13	few	TRBJ2-1	CASSSSREQFF	TGTGCCAGCAGCTCGAGTCGAGAGCAGTTCTTC
.	TRBV5-1	once	TRBJ1-6	CASGPLGGNSPLHF	TGCGCCAGCGGCCCCTTAGGGGGTAATTCACCCCTCCACTTT
TRBD2	TRBV30	once	TRBJ2-5	CAWSPSGRARETQYF	TGTGCCTGGAGTCCCAGCGGGAGGGCCCGTGAGACCCAGTACTTC
TRBD1	TRBV5-1	.	TRBJ2-3	CASSLQGQGPDTQYF	TGCGCCAGCAGCTTGCAGGGACAGGGGCCAGATACGCAGTATTTT
.	TRBV7-9	.	TRBJ2-5	CASSEPPDREGETQYF	TGTGCCAGCAGCGAACCCCCGGACAGGGAGGGAGAGACCCAGTACTTC
TRBD1	TRBV5-1	.	TRBJ1-1	CASSLGGTGGRTEAFF	TGCGCCAGCAGCTTGGGGGGGACAGGGGGAAGAACTGAAGCTTTCTTT
TRBD2	TRBV12-5	.	TRBJ2-1	CASGLQDGLAGGEQFF	TGTGCTAGTGGTTTGCAAGACGGACTAGCGGGTGGTGAGCAGTTCTTC
TRBD1	TRBV9	.	TRBJ1-5	CASSLGGAGQPQHF	TGTGCCAGCAGCCTAGGGGGCGCAGGTCAGCCCCAGCATTTT
.	TRBV7-9	.	TRBJ1-1	CASRDDGRRDAEAFF	TGTGCCAGCAGAGATGACGGGCGGAGGGACGCTGAAGCTTTCTTT
.	TRBV5-1	.	TRBJ1-1	CASSMDSEAFF	TGCGCCAGCAGCATGGACAGCGAAGCTTTCTTT
TRBD1	TRBV11-1	.	TRBJ1-1	CASSPDRVEVNTEAFF	TGTGCCAGCAGCCCAGACAGGGTAGAGGTGAACACTGAAGCTTTCTTT
TRBD1	TRBV5-1	.	TRBJ1-1	CVSSLAVRGQRDTEAFF	TGCGTCAGCAGCTTGGCCGTCAGGGGGCAGCGCGACACTGAAGCTTTCTTT
.	TRBV28	.	TRBJ1-2	CASSLRGSYTF	TGTGCCAGCAGTTTGCGGGGTAGCTACACCTTC
.	TRBV21-1	few	TRBJ2-3	CASSKRGDTQYF	TGTGCCAGCAGCAAACGCGGGGATACGCAGTATTTT
TRBD1	TRBV9	.	TRBJ1-1	CASSVTPGGPTEAFF	TGTGCCAGCAGCGTAACGCCAGGGGGTCCCACTGAAGCTTTCTTT
TRBD1	TRBV13	.	TRBJ2-1	CASSRNRGNEQFF	TGTGCCAGCAGCAGAAACAGGGGGAATGAGCAGTTCTTC
.	TRBV20-1	.	TRBJ1-4	CSAIGQEKLFF	TGCAGTGCTATCGGACAGGAAAAACTGTTTTTT
.	TRBV4-2	once	TRBJ1-4	CASSLRQAINEKLFF	TGTGCCAGCAGCCTCAGACAGGCGATTAATGAAAAACTGTTTTTT
.	TRBV7-8	.	TRBJ1-4	CASSLAGSLDEKLFF	TGTGCCAGCAGCTTGGCAGGGTCTTTAGATGAAAAACTGTTTTTT
.	TRBV28	.	TRBJ2-3	CASSLKSLRRTDTQYF	TGTGCCAGCAGTTTAAAGTCCCTACGCCGCACAGATACGCAGTATTTT
TRBD1	TRBV6-1	few	TRBJ1-3	CASRDRQGSGNTIYF	TGTGCCAGCAGGGACCGACAGGGCTCTGGAAACACCATATATTTT
.	TRBV15	.	TRBJ2-7	CATSRAAGQGPLGEQYF	TGTGCCACCAGCAGAGCCGCGGGGCAGGGCCCTTTGGGTGAGCAGTACTTC
TRBD1	TRBV5-8	.	TRBJ2-1	CASSLRTGLHEQFF	TGTGCCAGCAGCCTCCGGACAGGGCTCCATGAGCAGTTCTTC
TRBD1	TRBV18	once	TRBJ1-1	CASSNHGTGGMNTEAFF	TGTGCCAGCTCTAACCACGGGACAGGTGGGATGAACACTGAAGCTTTCTTT
TRBD1	TRBV19	once	TRBJ1-1	CASRDRVSEAFF	TGTGCCAGCCGGGACAGGGTCTCTGAAGCTTTCTTT
TRBD1	TRBV5-4	.	TRBJ1-2	CASSLAGTGEGIGGYTF	TGTGCCAGCAGCTTGGCCGGGACAGGTGAAGGAATCGGTGGCTACACCTTC
.	TRBV4-1	.	TRBJ1-4	CASSQELSRRAEKLFF	TGCGCCAGCAGCCAAGAACTATCGAGGCGGGCGGAAAAACTGTTTTTT
.	TRBV29-1	.	TRBJ2-7	CSVEGGKAYEQYF	TGCAGCGTTGAAGGAGGTAAGGCGTACGAGCAGTACTTC
TRBD1	TRBV6-5	few	TRBJ1-5	CASSYSTGSPPQHF	TGTGCCAGCAGTTACTCGACAGGGAGTCCGCCCCAGCATTTT
.	TRBV14	few	TRBJ1-3	CASSQLHTSGNTIYF	TGTGCCAGCAGCCAGCTGCACACCTCTGGAAACACCATATATTTT
.	TRBV5-1	.	TRBJ2-7	CASSLAATYEQYF	TGCGCCAGCAGCTTGGCCGCGACCTACGAGCAGTACTTC
TRBD2	TRBV7-2	.	TRBJ2-1	CASSPRTSGIYNEQFF	TGTGCCAGCAGCCCGCGGACTAGCGGGATCTACAATGAGCAGTTCTTC
.	TRBV5-1	few	TRBJ2-3	CASSLQAETTDTQYF	TGCGCCAGCAGCCTCCAAGCGGAGACCACAGATACGCAGTATTTT
TRBD1	TRBV25-1	.	TRBJ1-1	CASSGNLGQGNTEAFF	TGTGCCAGCAGTGGAAACTTAGGACAGGGGAACACTGAAGCTTTCTTT
.	TRBV2	medium-sized	TRBJ1-2	CASSPEGMGYGYTF	TGTGCCAGCAGTCCTGAGGGTATGGGCTATGGCTACACCTTC
TRBD1	TRBV29-1	once	TRBJ2-5	CSATGGFQETQYF	TGCAGCGCAACAGGGGGCTTCCAAGAGACCCAGTACTTC
.	TRBV7-3	.	TRBJ1-1	CASRSPGNANTEAFF	TGTGCCAGCAGGTCCCCAGGGAACGCGAACACTGAAGCTTTCTTT
.	TRBV7-6	.	TRBJ1-5	CASSPLSNQPQHF	TGTGCCAGCAGCCCTCTTAGCAATCAGCCCCAGCATTTT
.	TRBV25-1	.	TRBJ1-1	CASSKGPTEAFF	TGTGCCAGCAGTAAGGGGCCCACTGAAGCTTTCTTT
.	TRBV5-4	.	TRBJ2-7	CASSSWGDVNYEQYF	TGTGCCAGCAGCTCTTGGGGGGACGTGAACTACGAGCAGTACTTC
.	TRBV9	.	TRBJ2-2	CASGRVASTGELFF	TGTGCCAGCGGCCGGGTCGCGTCCACCGGGGAGCTGTTTTTT
TRBD1	TRBV7-9	.	TRBJ1-3	CSSSTDRVHGNTIYF	TGTTCCAGCAGCACGGACAGGGTCCATGGAAACACCATATATTTT
.	TRBV27	few	TRBJ1-2	CASSPRRGGYTF	TGTGCCAGCAGTCCTCGTCGGGGTGGCTACACCTTC
.	TRBV7-6	.	TRBJ1-4	CASSFYPGSNEKLFF	TGTGCCAGCAGCTTCTACCCGGGGAGCAATGAAAAACTGTTTTTT